Listed below are T cell receptor beta chains from one sample, sequenced in a study of quantifying T cell responses using KT2 cells. TCRdb independently ran MiXCR on the UMI-ligation and nested PCR reads; one entry per CDR3 protein. The profile shows approximately 46,000 distinct CDR3 sequences, around a tenth of them singletons. Sequencing was performed on PBMCs spiked with cells of the T cell clone KT2. Receptors originate from a human donor. Each CDR3 is given with its conserved first and last residue. D genes are given only for firm matches. The size entry is marked missing in some rows and otherwise reads once, few, many or a size class.

-	-	TRBV6-6	TRBJ2-3	CASTKTDTQYF	TGTGCCAGCACCAAGACAGATACGCAGTATTTT
-	TRBD1	TRBV9	TRBJ1-1	CASSVGDSLNTEAFF	TGTGCCAGCAGCGTAGGGGACAGCCTGAACACTGAAGCTTTCTTT
few	-	TRBV7-8	TRBJ1-5	CASSLSWGSNQPQHF	TGTGCCAGCAGCTTATCGTGGGGGAGCAATCAGCCCCAGCATTTT
-	-	TRBV7-9	TRBJ2-1	CASSRPNLRTLLFNEQFF	TGTGCCAGCAGCCGACCTAATTTGCGGACACTACTTTTTAATGAGCAGTTCTTC
many	-	TRBV6-6	TRBJ1-2	CASSYSAGEESYTF	TGTGCCAGCAGTTACTCAGCCGGGGAGGAAAGCTACACCTTC
-	TRBD1	TRBV14	TRBJ2-3	CASSPGQTTATDTQYF	TGTGCCAGCAGCCCGGGACAGACTACCGCGACAGATACGCAGTATTTT
-	-	TRBV6-5	TRBJ1-2	CASSPGTTNYGYTF	TGTGCCAGCAGTCCCGGGACGACTAACTATGGCTACACCTTC
many	TRBD2	TRBV6-1	TRBJ2-1	CASAELSSGSYNEQFF	TGTGCCAGCGCTGAACTATCTAGCGGAAGCTACAATGAGCAGTTCTTC
-	-	TRBV1	TRBJ1-1	CTSSSRGLSTEAFF	TGCACCAGCAGCTCAAGGGGGCTCAGCACTGAAGCTTTCTTT
many	TRBD1	TRBV27	TRBJ1-4	CASSLRTGRNEKLFF	TGTGCCAGCAGTCTCCGGACAGGACGCAATGAAAAACTGTTTTTT
few	TRBD2	TRBV7-3	TRBJ2-5	CASSSGLAGGQETQYF	TGTGCCAGCAGCTCCGGACTAGCGGGGGGACAAGAGACCCAGTACTTC
-	-	TRBV7-3	TRBJ2-1	CASSQRLVQGDEQFF	TGTGCCAGCAGCCAGAGACTAGTTCAAGGGGATGAGCAGTTCTTC
few	-	TRBV12-3/TRBV12-4	TRBJ2-1	CASRNRALYNEQFF	TGTGCCAGCAGAAACAGGGCCCTCTACAATGAGCAGTTCTTC
many	-	TRBV3-1	TRBJ2-1	CASSQSSGEQFF	TGTGCCAGCAGCCAGTCGAGTGGTGAGCAGTTCTTC
many	-	TRBV29-1	TRBJ1-2	CSVFLGEGNYGYTF	TGCAGCGTTTTTCTAGGGGAGGGGAACTATGGCTACACCTTC
few	TRBD2	TRBV18	TRBJ2-1	CASSPSGRSSYNEQFF	TGTGCCAGCTCACCGAGCGGGAGAAGCTCCTACAATGAGCAGTTCTTC
few	-	TRBV12-3/TRBV12-4	TRBJ2-6	CASSPGGLSTGANVLTF	TGTGCCAGCAGTCCCGGGGGCCTCTCTACTGGGGCCAACGTCCTGACTTTC
-	-	TRBV5-1	TRBJ2-6	CASRHGTGPSGANVLTF	TGCGCCAGCAGACACGGGACCGGACCGTCTGGGGCCAACGTCCTGACTTTC
-	-	TRBV15	TRBJ1-1	CATSRAADTEAFF	TGTGCCACCAGCAGAGCCGCGGACACTGAAGCTTTCTTT
many	-	TRBV7-9	TRBJ1-1	CASSQYGERNTEAFF	TGTGCCAGCAGCCAATATGGGGAGAGGAACACTGAAGCTTTCTTT
few	-	TRBV4-1	TRBJ1-5	CASSQDIFGGRYSNQPQHF	TGCGCCAGCAGCCAAGATATTTTCGGGGGAAGATATAGCAATCAGCCCCAGCATTTT
-	TRBD2	TRBV27	TRBJ2-1	CASRGTSGNNEQFF	TGTGCCAGCAGAGGGACTAGCGGGAACAATGAGCAGTTCTTC
many	TRBD2	TRBV7-9	TRBJ2-2	CASSSTRTSGSWGELFF	TGTGCCAGCAGCTCGACCCGGACTAGCGGGAGTTGGGGGGAGCTGTTTTTT
-	-	TRBV2	TRBJ2-3	CASRTGDTQYF	TGTGCCAGCAGGACAGGAGATACGCAGTATTTT
-	-	TRBV2	TRBJ2-6	CASSPLTGANVLTF	TGTGCCAGCAGTCCCCTTACTGGGGCCAACGTCCTGACTTTC
-	-	TRBV12-3/TRBV12-4	TRBJ2-1	CASSHVLASWNEQFF	TGTGCCAGCAGCCACGTACTAGCATCTTGGAATGAGCAGTTCTTC
few	TRBD1	TRBV10-1	TRBJ2-4	CASSDRGKNIQYF	TGCGCCAGCAGTGACAGGGGGAAAAACATTCAGTACTTC
-	TRBD2	TRBV11-3	TRBJ2-1	CASSPTPAGGIQYNEQFF	TGTGCCAGCAGCCCCACCCCGGCGGGAGGGATACAATACAATGAGCAGTTCTTC
-	-	TRBV6-6	TRBJ1-2	CASTPTGDYGYTF	TGTGCCAGTACCCCCACAGGCGACTATGGCTACACCTTC
many	-	TRBV6-5	TRBJ2-3	CASRQLAIDTQYF	TGTGCCAGCAGGCAACTAGCTATTGATACGCAGTATTTT
few	TRBD1	TRBV27	TRBJ2-7	CASSKQGAQYF	TGTGCCAGCAGTAAACAGGGGGCGCAGTACTTC
few	-	TRBV29-1	TRBJ2-2	CSVWGVTGELFF	TGCAGCGTTTGGGGGGTCACCGGGGAGCTGTTTTTT
few	-	TRBV11-2	TRBJ1-2	CASSLDILRPNYGYTF	TGTGCCAGCAGCTTAGACATTTTGAGACCTAACTATGGCTACACCTTC